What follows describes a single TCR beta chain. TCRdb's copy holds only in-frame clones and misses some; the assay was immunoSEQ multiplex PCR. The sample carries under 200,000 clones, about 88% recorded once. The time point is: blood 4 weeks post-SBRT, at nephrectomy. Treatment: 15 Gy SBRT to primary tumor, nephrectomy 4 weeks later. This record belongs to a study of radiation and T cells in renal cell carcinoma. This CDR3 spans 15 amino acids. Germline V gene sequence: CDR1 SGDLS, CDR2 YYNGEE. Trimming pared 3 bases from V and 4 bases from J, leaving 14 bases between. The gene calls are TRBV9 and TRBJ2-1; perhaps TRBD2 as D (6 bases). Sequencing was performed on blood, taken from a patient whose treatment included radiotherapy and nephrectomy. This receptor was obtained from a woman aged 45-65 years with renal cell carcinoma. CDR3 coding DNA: TGTGCCAGCAGCGCCTCGGGGGAGCTATACAATGAGCAGTTCTTC. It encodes CASSASGELYNEQFF.